This T cell receptor beta chain comes out of a study of T cells after yellow fever vaccination. CDR3 size: 12 residues. CDR1 GTSNPN and CDR2 SVGIG come from the germline V gene (reference sequence). Trimming left V 7 bases short and J 2 bases short, with 12 bases between. Comments on this clonotype: Its specificity is not known.

TCR cDNA was made by 5'RACE template switching, adding a universal primer site and UMIs. TCRdb called the 5' RACE reads again in MiXCR, with one record for every CDR3 protein. Of 300,000 to 400,000 distinct CDR3 sequences in the sample, roughly 4% were seen once. Study-wide results and limits: Only a small proportion of the clonotypes turned up in both the CD4 and the CD8 compartments, likely arising from convergent recombination. Abundant clonotypes from the bulk population could have been carried over as contaminants into FACS-sorted repertoires. A weaker secondary response peaked on day 5, the primary on day 15.

The sequences come from PBMCs, collected 5 days after the yellow fever booster vaccination. The sequence came from a man aged 18 to 35 who received the YFV17D yellow fever vaccine. V usage is TRBV30 and J usage is TRBJ2-7; D unclear. CDR3 bases: TGTGCCTCAGGTTTTCGAGCCTACGAGCAGTACTTC. It yields the protein CASGFRAYEQYF.